Below, 9 T cell receptor beta chains from the same sample are listed, as sequenced in a study of post-analysis software for immune sequencing data. Study-level points and caveats: With TRBV5-6, TRBV5-1 and TRBV20-1 included, about 5 TRBV segments were more frequent in patients than in controls.

Antigen specificity for these receptors is unknown. Built from TCR beta cDNA, the libraries had unique molecular identifiers in them. TCRdb passed the PCR reads through MiXCR, listing each CDR3 protein once. The table has under 900,000 distinct CDR3 sequences, approximately 50% seen once; the top ten hold roughly 4.4%. Sequenced material: blood. These TCRs come from a girl aged 10-17 years with multiple sclerosis.

CDR3 sequence: CATSRDRDSPNYGYTF. CDR3 bases: TGTGCCACCAGCAGAGACCGGGACAGCCCTAACTATGGCTACACCTTC. The chain uses TRBV15 and TRBJ1-2; 7 nucleotides align to TRBD1. Germline loops: CDR1 LNHNV, CDR2 YYDKDF (reference sequence). V was clipped by 0 bases and J by 0 bases; unmatched bases: 4. The length of the CDR3 is 16 residues. The full variable domain, rest sourced from reference TRBV15 and TRBJ1-2, is DAMVIQNPRYQVTQFGKPVTLSCSQTLNHNVMYWYQQKSSQAPKLLFHYYDKDFNNEADTPDNFQSRRPNTSFCFLDIRSPGLGDTAMYLCATSRDRDSPNYGYTFGSGTRLTVV.

V gene TRBV29-1 combines with J gene TRBJ2-1; a weak D match, TRBD1 (6 bases). Germline V gene sequence: CDR1 SQVTM, CDR2 ANQGSEA. The CDR3 has 15 residues. Between the trimmed V and J ends, which lost 6 bases and 7 bases, there was a span of 22 bases. The CDR3 protein is CSVTMPDRPTNEQFF. The CDR3 coding sequence is TGCAGCGTCACCATGCCCGACAGGCCTACTAATGAGCAGTTCTTC.

This clonotype was seen a few times. The CDR3 spells CASSPGRHEQFF. Written as DNA, the CDR3 is TGTGCCAGCAGTCCAGGGCGGCATGAGCAGTTCTTC. The rearrangement links TRBV5-6 to TRBJ2-1; maybe TRBD1 (5 bases). Per the germline V gene, CDR1 is SGHDT and CDR2 is YYEEEE. V dropped 5 bases and J dropped 8 bases, with 11 bases sitting between them. The CDR3 loop spans 12 amino acids.

The rearrangement joins TRBV5-1 to TRBJ2-2, with 10 bases identical to TRBD2. Trimming at V came to 3 bases and at J to 5 bases, leaving 7 bases not matched to a gene. The CDR3 loop spans 16 amino acids. The V gene's germline CDR1 is SGHRS and CDR2 YFSETQ. The CDR3 region has the DNA TGCGCCAGCAGCTACGGGACACTAGCGGGGACCGGGGAGCTGTTTTTT. Translation gives CASSYGTLAGTGELFF.

The chain recombines TRBV2 with TRBJ2-7; TRBD2 matches 7 bases. The CDR3 loop spans 15 amino acids. Germline V gene data show CDR1 as SNHLY and CDR2 as FYNNEI. The CDR3 sequence: CTGRAEAGPSYEQYF. The CDR3 bases are TGTACCGGCAGGGCAGAAGCGGGACCCTCCTACGAGCAGTACTTC.

The CDR3 is CASSLDFGRGNEQFF. The CDR3 region has the DNA TGCGCCAGCAGCTTGGATTTCGGACGTGGGAATGAGCAGTTCTTC. This chain joins TRBV5-1 and TRBJ2-1; no definite D call. Trimming took off 0 bases at V and 7 bases at J, with 14 bases between the two ends. Germline CDR1 and CDR2: SGHRS and YFSETQ. The CDR3 has 15 residues.

This clonotype was observed a single time. V is TRBV16 and J is TRBJ2-4; D call uncertain. The J call is in doubt because the DNA end fits TRBJ2-7 better. The CDR3 runs to 13 residues. From germline, CDR1 is KGHSY and CDR2 FQNENV. The CDR3 DNA sequence: TGTGCCAGCAGCCAATCGCCGTTAAACGAGCAGTACTTC. Its protein is CASSQSPLNEQYF.

This clonotype was seen a single time. The chain joins TRBV27 to TRBJ2-1; perhaps TRBD2 as D (6 bases). This CDR3 region has 13 residues. CDR1 is MNHEY, CDR2 SMNVEV, per germline (reference sequence). V was pared by 6 bases and J by 6 bases, with 12 bases between. Here the CDR3 DNA reads TGTGCCAGCAGCCGCGGGGTCTTCAATGAGCAGTTCTTC. Its protein product is CASSRGVFNEQFF.

The table lists this clonotype with a few counts. The chain joins TRBV7-2 to TRBJ2-1; the match to TRBD2 covers 10 bases. The CDR3 covers 19 residues. Germline V gives CDR1 SGHTA, CDR2 FQGNSA. After removal of 0 bases from V and 8 bases from J, the junction contained 16 bases not matched to a gene. CDR3: CASSLATLDLSGGYHEQFF. The CDR3 nucleotides are TGTGCCAGCAGCTTAGCGACCTTAGACCTTAGCGGGGGGTACCATGAGCAGTTCTTC.